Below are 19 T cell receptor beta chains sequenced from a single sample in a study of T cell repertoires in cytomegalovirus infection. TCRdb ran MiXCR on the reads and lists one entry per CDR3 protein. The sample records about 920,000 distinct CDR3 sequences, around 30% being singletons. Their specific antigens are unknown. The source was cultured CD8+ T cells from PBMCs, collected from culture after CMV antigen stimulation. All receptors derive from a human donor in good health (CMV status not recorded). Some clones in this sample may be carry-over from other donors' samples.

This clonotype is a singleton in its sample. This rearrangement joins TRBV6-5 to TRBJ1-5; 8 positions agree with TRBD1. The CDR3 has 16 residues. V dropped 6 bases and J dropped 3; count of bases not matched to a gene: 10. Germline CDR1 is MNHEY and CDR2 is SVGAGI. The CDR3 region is CASRTDRGPANQPQHF. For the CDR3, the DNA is TGTGCCAGCAGAACCGACAGGGGCCCAGCCAATCAGCCCCAGCATTTT.

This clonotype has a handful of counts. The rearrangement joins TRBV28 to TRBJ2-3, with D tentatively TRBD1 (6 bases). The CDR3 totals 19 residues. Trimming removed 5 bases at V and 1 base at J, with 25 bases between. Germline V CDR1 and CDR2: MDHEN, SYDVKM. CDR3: CASSPRTGIVSYGTDTQYF. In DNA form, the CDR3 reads TGTGCCAGCAGTCCAAGAACAGGGATCGTTTCTTATGGCACAGATACGCAGTATTTT.

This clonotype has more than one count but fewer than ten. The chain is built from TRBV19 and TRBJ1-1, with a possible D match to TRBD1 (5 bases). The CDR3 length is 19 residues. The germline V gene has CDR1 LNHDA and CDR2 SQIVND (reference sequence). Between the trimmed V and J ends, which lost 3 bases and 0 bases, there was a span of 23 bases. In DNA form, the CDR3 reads TGTGCCAGTAGTATTTTGGTCTACTTGAGGGCAGGGATGAACACTGAAGCTTTCTTT. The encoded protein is CASSILVYLRAGMNTEAFF.

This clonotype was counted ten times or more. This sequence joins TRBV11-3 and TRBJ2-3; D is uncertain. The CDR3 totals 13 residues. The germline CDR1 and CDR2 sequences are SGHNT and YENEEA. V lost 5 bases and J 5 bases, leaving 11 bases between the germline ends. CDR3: CASSPEGIDTQYF. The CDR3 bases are TGTGCCAGCAGCCCCGAAGGGATAGATACGCAGTATTTT.

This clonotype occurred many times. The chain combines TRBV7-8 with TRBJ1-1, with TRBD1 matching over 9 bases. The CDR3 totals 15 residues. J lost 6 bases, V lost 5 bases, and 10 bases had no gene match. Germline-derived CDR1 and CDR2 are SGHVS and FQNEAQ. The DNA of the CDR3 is TGTGCCAGCAGCCCACCGGACAGGGGCGTAGCTGAAGCTTTCTTT. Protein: CASSPPDRGVAEAFF. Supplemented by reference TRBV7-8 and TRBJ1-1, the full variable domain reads GAGVSQSPRYKVAKRGQDVALRCDPISGHVSLFWYQQALGQGPEFLTYFQNEAQLDKSGLPSDRFFAERPEGSVSTLKIQRTQQEDSAVYLCASSPPDRGVAEAFFGQGTRLTVV.

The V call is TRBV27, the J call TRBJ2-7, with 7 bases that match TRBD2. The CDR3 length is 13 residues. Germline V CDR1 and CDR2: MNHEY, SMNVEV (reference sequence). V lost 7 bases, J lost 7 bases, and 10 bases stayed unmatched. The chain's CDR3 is CASKSGTPGEQYF. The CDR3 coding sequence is TGTGCCAGCAAAAGCGGGACTCCGGGGGAGCAGTACTTC.

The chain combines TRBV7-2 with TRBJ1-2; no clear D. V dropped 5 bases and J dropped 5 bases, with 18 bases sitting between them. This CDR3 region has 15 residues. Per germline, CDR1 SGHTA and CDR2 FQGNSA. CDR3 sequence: CASSEPYGGKYGYTF. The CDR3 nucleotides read TGTGCCAGCAGCGAACCCTATGGAGGGAAATATGGCTACACCTTC.

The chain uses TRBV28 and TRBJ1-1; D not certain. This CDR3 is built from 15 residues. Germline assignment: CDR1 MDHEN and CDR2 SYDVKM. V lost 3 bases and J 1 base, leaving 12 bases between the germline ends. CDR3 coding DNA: TGTGCCAGCAGTTTTTTGTTCGGCTCGAACACTGAAGCTTTCTTT. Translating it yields CASSFLFGSNTEAFF.

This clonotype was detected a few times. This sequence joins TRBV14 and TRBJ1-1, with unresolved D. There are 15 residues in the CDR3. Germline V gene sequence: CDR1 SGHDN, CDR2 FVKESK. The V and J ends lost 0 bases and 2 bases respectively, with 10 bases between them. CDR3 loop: CASSQDAALNTEAFF. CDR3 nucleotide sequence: TGTGCCAGCAGCCAAGATGCCGCCTTAAACACTGAAGCTTTCTTT.

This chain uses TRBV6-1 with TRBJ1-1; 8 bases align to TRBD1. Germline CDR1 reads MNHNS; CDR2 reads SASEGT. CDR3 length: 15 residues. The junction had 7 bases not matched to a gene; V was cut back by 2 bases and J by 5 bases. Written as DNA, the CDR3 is TGTGCCAGCAGTGAAAGAGGACAGGGAGGAACTGAAGCTTTCTTT. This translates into CASSERGQGGTEAFF.

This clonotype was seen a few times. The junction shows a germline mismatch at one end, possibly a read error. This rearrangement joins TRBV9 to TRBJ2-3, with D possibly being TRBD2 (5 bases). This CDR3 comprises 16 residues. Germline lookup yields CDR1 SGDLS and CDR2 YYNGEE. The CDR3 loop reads CASSVPRGEMSDTQYF. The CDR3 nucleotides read TGTGCCAGTAGCGTACCGCGAGGCGAAATGTCAGATACGCAGTATTTT.

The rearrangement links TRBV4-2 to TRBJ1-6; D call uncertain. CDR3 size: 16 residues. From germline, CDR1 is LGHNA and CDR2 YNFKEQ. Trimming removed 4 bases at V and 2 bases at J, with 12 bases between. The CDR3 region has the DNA TGTGCCAGCAGCCTCCGGCGGGAAACCTATAATTCACCCCTCCACTTT. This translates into CASSLRRETYNSPLHF.

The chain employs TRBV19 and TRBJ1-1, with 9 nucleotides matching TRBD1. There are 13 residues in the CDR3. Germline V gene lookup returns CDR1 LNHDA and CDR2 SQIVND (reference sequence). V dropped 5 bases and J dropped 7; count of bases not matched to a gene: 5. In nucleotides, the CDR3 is TGTGCCAGTAGTCGGACAGGGGCCAATGAAGCTTTCTTT. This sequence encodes CASSRTGANEAFF.

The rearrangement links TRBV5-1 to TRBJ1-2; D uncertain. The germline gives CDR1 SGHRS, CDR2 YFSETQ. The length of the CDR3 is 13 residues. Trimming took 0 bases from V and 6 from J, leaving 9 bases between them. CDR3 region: CASSLAVEDGYTF. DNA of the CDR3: TGCGCCAGCAGCTTGGCCGTGGAGGATGGCTACACCTTC. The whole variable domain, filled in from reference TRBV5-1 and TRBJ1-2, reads KAGVTQTPRYLIKTRGQQVTLSCSPISGHRSVSWYQQTPGQGLQFLFEYFSETQRNKGNFPGRFSGRQFSNSRSEMNVSTLELGDSALYLCASSLAVEDGYTFGSGTRLTVV.

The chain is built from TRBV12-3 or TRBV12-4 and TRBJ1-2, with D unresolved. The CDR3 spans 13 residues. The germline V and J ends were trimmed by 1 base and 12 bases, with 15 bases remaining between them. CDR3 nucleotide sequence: TGTGCCAGCAGTTTAGGTCCCTTCCCCGGGGACACCTTC. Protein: CASSLGPFPGDTF.

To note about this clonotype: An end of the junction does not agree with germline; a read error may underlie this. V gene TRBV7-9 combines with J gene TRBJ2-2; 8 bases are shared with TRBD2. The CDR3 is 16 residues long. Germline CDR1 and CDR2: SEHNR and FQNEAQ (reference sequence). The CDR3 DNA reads TGTGACAGCAGCGGTCCGGGACTAGGGAGAACCGGGGAGCTGTTTTTT. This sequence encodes CDSSGPGLGRTGELFF.

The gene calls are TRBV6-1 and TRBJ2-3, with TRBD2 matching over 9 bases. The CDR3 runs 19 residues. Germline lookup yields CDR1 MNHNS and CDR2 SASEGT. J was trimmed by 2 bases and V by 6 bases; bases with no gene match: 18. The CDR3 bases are TGTGCCAGCAGCAGTCTGCGGGGGGGCACGGCGGAAGACACAGATACGCAGTATTTT. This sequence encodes CASSSLRGGTAEDTDTQYF.

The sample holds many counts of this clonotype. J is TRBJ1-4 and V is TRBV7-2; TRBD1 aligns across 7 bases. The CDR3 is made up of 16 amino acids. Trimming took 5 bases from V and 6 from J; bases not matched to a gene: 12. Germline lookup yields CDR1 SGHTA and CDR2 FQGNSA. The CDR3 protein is CASSPWQTQGDEKLFF. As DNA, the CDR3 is TGTGCCAGCAGCCCCTGGCAGACCCAGGGGGATGAAAAACTGTTTTTT. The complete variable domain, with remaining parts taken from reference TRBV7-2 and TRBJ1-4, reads GAGVSQSPSNKVTEKGKDVELRCDPISGHTALYWYRQSLGQGLEFLIYFQGNSAPDKSGLPSDRFSAERTGGSVSTLTIQRTQQEDSAVYLCASSPWQTQGDEKLFFGSGTQLSVL.

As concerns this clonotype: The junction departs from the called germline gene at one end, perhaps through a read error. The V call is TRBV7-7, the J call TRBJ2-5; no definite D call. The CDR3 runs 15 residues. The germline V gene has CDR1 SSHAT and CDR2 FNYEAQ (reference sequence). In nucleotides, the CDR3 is TGTGCTAGCAGCTTAGGCCCCGGAGCGACGGAGACCCAGTACTTC. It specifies CASSLGPGATETQYF.